This passage covers 9 T cell receptor beta chains from one sample sequenced in a study of molecular identifiers for immune sequencing clone quantification. TCRdb called the PCR reads again in MiXCR, with one record for every CDR3 protein. The sample lists about half a million distinct CDR3 sequences, over 20% occurring once. The sequencing sample was made of naive CD8+ T cells from blood, with Jurkat cell RNA spiked in. As for subset: FACS-sorted CD8+CD4-CCR7+CD45RA+ naive T cells. Receptor source: a human donor in good health. Some libraries in this study had Jurkat cell RNA spiked in.

The rearrangement joins TRBV7-8 to TRBJ2-1, with 9 bases matching TRBD2. The CDR3 has 17 residues. The V segment lost 1 base and the J segment 7 bases; nucleotides outside the gene matches: 11. Germline-derived CDR1 and CDR2 are SGHVS and FQNEAQ. The CDR3 spells CASSLGGLAPRSNEQFF. The CDR3 DNA reads as TGTGCCAGCAGCTTAGGCGGACTAGCGCCCCGATCGAATGAGCAGTTCTTC.

This clonotype was found a few times. The chain is built from TRBV19 and TRBJ2-7, with TRBD1 matching 7 bases. The CDR3 loop spans 15 amino acids. Germline CDR1 is LNHDA and CDR2 is SQIVND (reference sequence). V was pared by 5 bases and J by 3 bases, with 10 bases of the junction left unmatched. CDR3 loop: CASSWGPGQSYEQYF. The DNA for the CDR3 is TGTGCCAGTAGTTGGGGACCGGGACAGAGCTACGAGCAGTACTTC.

This clonotype was counted a few times. The chain combines TRBV27 with TRBJ1-1, with unresolved D. Germline V gene lookup returns CDR1 MNHEY and CDR2 SMNVEV (reference sequence). The CDR3 consists of 16 residues. Trimming left V 0 bases short and J 1 base short, with 12 bases between. The CDR3 reads CASSLSASAANTEAFF. CDR3 coding DNA: TGTGCCAGCAGTTTATCTGCCTCGGCAGCGAACACTGAAGCTTTCTTT.

This clonotype appeared a few times. V usage is TRBV30 and J usage is TRBJ2-5, with a possible D match to TRBD1 (6 bases). CDR3 length: 16 residues. The germline CDR1 and CDR2 sequences are GTSNPN and SVGIG (reference sequence). Trimming left V 1 base short and J 2 bases short, with 17 bases between. DNA of the CDR3: TGTGCCTGGAGTGGGGGGCTAGAATGGATGCAAGAGACCCAGTACTTC. Translated: CAWSGGLEWMQETQYF.

This clonotype was counted ten times or more. The J gene is TRBJ2-7, the V gene TRBV6-6; perhaps TRBD2 as D (6 bases). Trimming pared 6 bases from V and 6 bases from J, leaving 12 bases between. The CDR3 covers 12 residues. Germline V gives CDR1 MNHNY, CDR2 SVGAGI (reference sequence). The CDR3, as DNA: TGTGCCAGCAGCCTTCCCGGGGGCGAGCAGTACTTC. Amino acid sequence: CASSLPGGEQYF.

As to this clonotype: This may be a read error: a much more frequent sequence differs by one nucleotide. The chain couples TRBV6-2 or TRBV6-3 to TRBJ1-1; D might be TRBD1 (5 bases). The CDR3 sequence is 13 residues long. Germline loops: CDR1 MNHEY, CDR2 SVGEGT. Trimming took 2 bases from V and 7 from J, leaving 11 bases between them. For the CDR3, the DNA is TGTGCCAGCAGTTACGGGGGGACCTGTGAAGCTTTCTTT. Translated: CASSYGGTCEAFF.

This clonotype was counted at least ten times. The CDR3 coding sequence is TGTGCCAGCAGGGACCGGGACAGGGATAGTACAGATACGCAGTATTTT. It encodes CASRDRDRDSTDTQYF. The rearrangement uses TRBV7-2 and TRBJ2-3, with TRBD1 identical over 9 bases. Germline loops: CDR1 SGHTA, CDR2 FQGNSA. The CDR3 extends over 16 amino acids. The V and J ends lost 6 bases and 3 bases, in that order; junction bases with no gene match: 10.

This clonotype came up a few times. The CDR3 nucleotides are TGTGCCAGTAGTATCGATTCAAATACTGGGGCCAACGTCCTGACTTTC. Its protein is CASSIDSNTGANVLTF. V is TRBV19 and J is TRBJ2-6; unclear D gene. Germline CDR1 and CDR2: LNHDA and SQIVND (reference sequence). The CDR3 is 16 residues long. V lost 3 bases and J 2 bases, leaving 11 bases between the germline ends.

The gene calls are TRBV6-5 and TRBJ2-7, with D maybe TRBD1 (5 bases). V was cut by 8 bases and J by 4 bases, with 24 bases left in between. Germline V CDR1 and CDR2: MNHEY, SVGAGI. The CDR3 contains 16 residues. The CDR3 is CASGPAAGIPSYEQYF. The CDR3 DNA reads TGTGCCAGCGGACCCGCGGCAGGGATCCCCTCGTACGAGCAGTACTTC.